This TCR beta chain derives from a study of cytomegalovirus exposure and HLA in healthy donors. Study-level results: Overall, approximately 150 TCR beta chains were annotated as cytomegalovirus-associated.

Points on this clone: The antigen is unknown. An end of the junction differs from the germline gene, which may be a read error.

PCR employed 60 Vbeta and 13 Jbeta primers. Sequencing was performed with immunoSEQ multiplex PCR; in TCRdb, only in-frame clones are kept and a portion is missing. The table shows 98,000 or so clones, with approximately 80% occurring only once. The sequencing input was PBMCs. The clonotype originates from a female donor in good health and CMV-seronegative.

CDR3 bases: TGTTCCAGCACCATACGGGGGGGGGCCACAGATACGCAGTATTTT. The encoded protein is CSSTIRGGATDTQYF. The rearrangement joins TRBV7-9 to TRBJ2-3; 8 bases agree with TRBD2. Per germline, CDR1 SEHNR and CDR2 FQNEAQ (reference sequence). This CDR3 has 15 amino acids.